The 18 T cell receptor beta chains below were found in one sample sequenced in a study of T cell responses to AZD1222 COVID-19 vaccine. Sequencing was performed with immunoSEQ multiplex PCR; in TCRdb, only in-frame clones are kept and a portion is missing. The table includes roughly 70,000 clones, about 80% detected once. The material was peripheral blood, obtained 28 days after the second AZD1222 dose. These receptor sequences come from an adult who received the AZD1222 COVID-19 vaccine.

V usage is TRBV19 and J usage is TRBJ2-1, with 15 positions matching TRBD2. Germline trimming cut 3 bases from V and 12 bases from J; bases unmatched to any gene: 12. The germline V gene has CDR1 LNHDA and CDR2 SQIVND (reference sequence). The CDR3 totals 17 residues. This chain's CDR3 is CASSIGPGLAGGLGQFF. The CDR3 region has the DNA TGTGCCAGTAGTATCGGTCCCGGACTAGCGGGGGGGCTAGGGCAGTTCTTC. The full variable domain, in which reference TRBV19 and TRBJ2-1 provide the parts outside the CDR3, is DGGITQSPKYLFRKEGQNVTLSCEQNLNHDAMYWYRQDPGQGLRLIYYSQIVNDFQKGDIAEGYSVSREKKESFPLTVTSAQKNPTAFYLCASSIGPGLAGGLGQFFGPGTRLTVL.

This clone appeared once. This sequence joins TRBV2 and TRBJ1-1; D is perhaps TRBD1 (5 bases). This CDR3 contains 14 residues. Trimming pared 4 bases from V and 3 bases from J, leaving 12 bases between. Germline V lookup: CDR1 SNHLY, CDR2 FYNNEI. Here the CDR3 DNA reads TGTGCCAGCAGTGTGGGGGGGAGGGACACTGAAGCTTTCTTT. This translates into CASSVGGRDTEAFF.

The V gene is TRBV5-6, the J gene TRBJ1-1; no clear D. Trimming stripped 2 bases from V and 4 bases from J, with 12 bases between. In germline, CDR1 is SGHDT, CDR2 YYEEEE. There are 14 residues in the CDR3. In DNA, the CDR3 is TGTGCCAGCAGCTTCCCGGCTCTGGGCACTGAAGCTTTCTTT. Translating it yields CASSFPALGTEAFF.

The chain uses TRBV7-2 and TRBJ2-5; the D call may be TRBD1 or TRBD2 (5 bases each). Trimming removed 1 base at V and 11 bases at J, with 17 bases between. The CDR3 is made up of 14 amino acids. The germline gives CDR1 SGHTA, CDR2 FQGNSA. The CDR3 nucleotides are TGTGCCAGCAGCTTAGGGGGCGATAGCGAAGGACAGTACTTC. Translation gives CASSLGGDSEGQYF. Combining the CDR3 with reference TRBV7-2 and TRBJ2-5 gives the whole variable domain GAGVSQSPSNKVTEKGKDVELRCDPISGHTALYWYRQSLGQGLEFLIYFQGNSAPDKSGLPSDRFSAERTGGSVSTLTIQRTQQEDSAVYLCASSLGGDSEGQYFGPGTRLLVL.

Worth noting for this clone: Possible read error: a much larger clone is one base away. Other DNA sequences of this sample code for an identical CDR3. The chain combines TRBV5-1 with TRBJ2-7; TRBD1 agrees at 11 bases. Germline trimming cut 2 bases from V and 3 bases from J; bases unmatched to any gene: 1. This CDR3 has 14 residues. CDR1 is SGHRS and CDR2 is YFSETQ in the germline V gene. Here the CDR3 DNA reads TGCGCCAGCAGCTTTGGGACAGGGGGCTACGAGCAGTACTTC. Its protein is CASSFGTGGYEQYF.

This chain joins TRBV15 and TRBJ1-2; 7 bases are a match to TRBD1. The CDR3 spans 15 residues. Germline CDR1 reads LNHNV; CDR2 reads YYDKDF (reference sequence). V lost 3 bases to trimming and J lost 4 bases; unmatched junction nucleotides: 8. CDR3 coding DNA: TGTGCCACCAGCAGGAAGGCCCAGGGGGGCTATGGCTACACCTTC. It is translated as CATSRKAQGGYGYTF.

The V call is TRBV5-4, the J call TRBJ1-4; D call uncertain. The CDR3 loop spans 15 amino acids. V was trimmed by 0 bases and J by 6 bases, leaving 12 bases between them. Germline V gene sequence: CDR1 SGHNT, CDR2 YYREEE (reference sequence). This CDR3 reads CASSLVVGNHEKLFF. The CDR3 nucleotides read TGTGCCAGCAGCTTGGTAGTGGGGAATCATGAAAAACTGTTTTTT.

The CDR3 DNA reads TGTGCCAGCAACCCGGCACTAGCGGGGGTAACGCAGTATTTT. Residues: CASNPALAGVTQYF. J is TRBJ2-3 and V is TRBV6-5; 11 positions agree with TRBD2. CDR3 length equals 14 residues. V was pared by 7 bases and J by 9 bases, with 9 bases of the junction left unmatched. The germline V gene has CDR1 MNHEY and CDR2 SVGAGI.

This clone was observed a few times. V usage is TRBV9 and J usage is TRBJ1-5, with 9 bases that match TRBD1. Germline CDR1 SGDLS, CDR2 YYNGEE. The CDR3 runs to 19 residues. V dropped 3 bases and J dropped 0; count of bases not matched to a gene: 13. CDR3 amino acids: CASSASDRGLSNSNQPQHF. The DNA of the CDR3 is TGTGCCAGCAGCGCCTCAGACAGGGGGTTATCTAATAGCAATCAGCCCCAGCATTTT.

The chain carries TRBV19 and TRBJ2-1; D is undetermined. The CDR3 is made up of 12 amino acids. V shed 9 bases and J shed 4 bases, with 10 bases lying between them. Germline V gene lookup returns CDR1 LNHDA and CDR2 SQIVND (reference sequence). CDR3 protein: CASSGPYNEQFF. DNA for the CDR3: TGTGCCAGCTCCGGGCCATACAATGAGCAGTTCTTC.

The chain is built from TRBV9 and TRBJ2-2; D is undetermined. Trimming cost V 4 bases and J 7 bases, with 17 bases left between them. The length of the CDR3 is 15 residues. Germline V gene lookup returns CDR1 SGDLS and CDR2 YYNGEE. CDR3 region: CASSLQGSLSGELFF. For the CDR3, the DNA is TGTGCCAGCAGCCTCCAAGGGTCTTTAAGCGGGGAGCTGTTTTTT.

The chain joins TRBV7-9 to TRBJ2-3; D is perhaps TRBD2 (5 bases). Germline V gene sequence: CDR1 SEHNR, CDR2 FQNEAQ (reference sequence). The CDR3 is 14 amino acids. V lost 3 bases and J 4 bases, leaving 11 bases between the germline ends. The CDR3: CASSFLASPDTQYF. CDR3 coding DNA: TGTGCCAGCAGCTTTCTAGCATCCCCAGATACGCAGTATTTT. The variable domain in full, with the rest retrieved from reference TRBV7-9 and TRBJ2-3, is DTGVSQNPRHKITKRGQNVTFRCDPISEHNRLYWYRQTLGQGPEFLTYFQNEAQLEKSRLLSDRFSAERPKGSFSTLEIQRTEQGDSAMYLCASSFLASPDTQYFGPGTRLTVL.

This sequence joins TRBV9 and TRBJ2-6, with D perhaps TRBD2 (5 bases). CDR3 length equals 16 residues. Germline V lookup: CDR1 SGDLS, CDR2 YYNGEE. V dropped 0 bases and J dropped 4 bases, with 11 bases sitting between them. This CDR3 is CASSVAKRYGANVLTF. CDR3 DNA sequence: TGTGCCAGCAGCGTAGCTAAGCGGTACGGGGCCAACGTCCTGACTTTC.

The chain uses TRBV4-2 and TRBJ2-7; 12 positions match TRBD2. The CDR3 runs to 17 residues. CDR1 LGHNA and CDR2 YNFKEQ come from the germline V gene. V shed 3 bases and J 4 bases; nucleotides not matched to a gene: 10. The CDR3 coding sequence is TGTGCCAGCAGCCAGTATCTAGCGGGGGGGCCTCCGTACGAGCAGTACTTC. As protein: CASSQYLAGGPPYEQYF.

The CDR3 DNA is TGTGCCAGCAGCCAGACAGGGCGGGACTATGGCTACACCTTC. It translates to CASSQTGRDYGYTF. The V gene is TRBV3-1 (or the pseudogene TRBV3-2), the J gene TRBJ1-2, with TRBD1 identical over 7 bases. This CDR3 is built from 14 residues. Trimming took 3 bases from V and 3 from J; bases not matched to a gene: 4. The V gene's germline CDR1 is LGHDT and CDR2 YNNKEL (reference sequence).

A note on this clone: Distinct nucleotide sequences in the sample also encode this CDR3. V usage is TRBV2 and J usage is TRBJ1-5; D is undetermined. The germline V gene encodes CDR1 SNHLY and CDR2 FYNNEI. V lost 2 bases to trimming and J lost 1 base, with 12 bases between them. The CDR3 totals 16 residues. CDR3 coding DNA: TGTGCCAGCAGTGAAAACGGAGGGCGCAGCAATCAGCCCCAGCATTTT. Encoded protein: CASSENGGRSNQPQHF. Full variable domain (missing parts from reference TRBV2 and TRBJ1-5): EPEVTQTPSHQVTQMGQEVILRCVPISNHLYFYWYRQILGQKVEFLVSFYNNEISEKSEIFDDQFSVERPDGSNFTLKIRSTKLEDSAMYFCASSENGGRSNQPQHFGDGTRLSIL.

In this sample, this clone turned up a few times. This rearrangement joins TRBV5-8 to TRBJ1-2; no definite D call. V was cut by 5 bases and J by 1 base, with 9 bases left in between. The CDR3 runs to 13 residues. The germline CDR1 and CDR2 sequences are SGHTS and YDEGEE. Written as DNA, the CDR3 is TGTGCCAGCAGTCCACTTAATAACTATGGCTACACCTTC. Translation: CASSPLNNYGYTF.

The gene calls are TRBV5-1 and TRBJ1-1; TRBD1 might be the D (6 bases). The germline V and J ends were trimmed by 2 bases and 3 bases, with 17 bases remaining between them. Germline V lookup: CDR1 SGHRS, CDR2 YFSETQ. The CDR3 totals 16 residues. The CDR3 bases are TGCGCCAGCAGCTTTACCACAGGGAAGAGTGACACTGAAGCTTTCTTT. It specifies CASSFTTGKSDTEAFF.